The 27 T cell receptor beta chains presented below share a single source sample, sequenced in a study of graft-versus-host responses after intestinal transplantation. Their antigen targets remain unknown. Profiling relied on immunoSEQ multiplex PCR, and the TCRdb table lists in-frame clones only, not all of them. This sample carries fewer than 130,000 clones, approximately 92% of them seen once, and the ten largest clones take roughly 0.5%. This specimen was unstimulated CD8+ T cells sorted from spleen or lymph node cells, taken before intestinal transplant. The receptors derive from a human donor who received an intestinal transplant.

This chain connects TRBV6-5 to TRBJ2-5; D may match TRBD1 or TRBD2 (6 bases each). V shed 0 bases and J shed 3 bases, with 11 bases lying between them. CDR1 is MNHEY and CDR2 is SVGAGI in the germline V gene. The CDR3 runs 15 residues. In nucleotides, the CDR3 is TGTGCCAGCAGTTACTCGGGGGGCTCGGAAGAGACCCAGTACTTC. It yields the protein CASSYSGGSEETQYF.

V usage is TRBV13 and J usage is TRBJ2-5, with 12 bases that match TRBD2. The length of the CDR3 is 15 residues. Looked up from germline, CDR1 is PRHDT and CDR2 is FYEKMQ (reference sequence). The trim removed 5 bases at V and 4 bases at J, leaving 5 bases unmatched. CDR3 sequence: CASSTRLAGVETQYF. DNA for the CDR3: TGTGCCAGCAGCACCCGACTAGCGGGGGTAGAGACCCAGTACTTC.

J is TRBJ1-4 and V is TRBV30; D is possibly TRBD1 (5 bases). Germline V gives CDR1 GTSNPN, CDR2 SVGIG (reference sequence). Between the trimmed V and J ends, which lost 7 bases and 12 bases, there was a span of 15 bases. The CDR3 extends over 11 amino acids. CDR3: CASQGDLQLFF. The CDR3, as DNA: TGTGCCTCTCAAGGGGACCTTCAACTGTTTTTT.

For this clone: At one boundary the junction diverges from the germline segment, which might be a read error. This rearrangement joins TRBV9 to TRBJ2-7, with D unresolved. CDR3 length equals 10 residues. In germline, CDR1 is SGDLS, CDR2 YYNGEE. CDR3 sequence (DNA): TGTGCCAGCAGCGGAGGCAGCCCGGGCTTC. Translating it yields CASSGGSPGF.

This chain links TRBV30 with TRBJ1-1; D remains unclear. The germline V and J ends were trimmed by 2 bases and 8 bases, with 9 bases remaining between them. From germline, CDR1 is GTSNPN and CDR2 SVGIG (reference sequence). The CDR3 is 11 amino acids. The CDR3 DNA sequence: TGTGCCTGGAGTCCCCCCCGGGAAGCTTTCTTT. It yields the protein CAWSPPREAFF.

The chain combines TRBV27 with TRBJ1-5; a possible D gene is TRBD1 (5 bases). Trimming removed 3 bases at V and 3 bases at J, with 15 bases between. Germline CDR1 reads MNHEY; CDR2 reads SMNVEV (reference sequence). This CDR3 contains 16 residues. Written as DNA, the CDR3 is TGTGCCAGCAGTTTGGGGATGGGAGGGGTCAATCAGCCCCAGCATTTT. This gives the protein CASSLGMGGVNQPQHF.

The gene calls are TRBV2 and TRBJ2-1; TRBD2 matches 8 bases. J lost 0 bases, V lost 1 base, and 2 bases had no gene match. CDR3 size: 16 residues. Germline V CDR1 and CDR2: SNHLY, FYNNEI. Here the CDR3 reads CASSEGTSSSYNEQFF. The CDR3 DNA reads TGTGCCAGCAGTGAAGGGACTAGCAGCTCCTACAATGAGCAGTTCTTC.

This clone was detected only once. The CDR3 loop is CASKSGPPYEQYF. The DNA of the CDR3 is TGTGCCTCCAAATCAGGGCCCCCCTACGAGCAGTACTTC. The V gene is TRBV27, the J gene TRBJ2-7; D may be TRBD1 (5 bases). The CDR3 runs to 13 residues. Germline CDR1 MNHEY, CDR2 SMNVEV (reference sequence). Trimming removed 11 bases from V and 2 bases from J, with 16 bases in between.

The V call is TRBV27, the J call TRBJ1-2; TRBD1 might be the D (6 bases). Germline CDR1 is MNHEY and CDR2 is SMNVEV (reference sequence). The CDR3 sequence is 13 residues long. V gave up 3 bases and J gave up 6 bases, with 11 bases separating them. CDR3 in DNA: TGTGCCAGCAGTTTCACAGGGTATCATGGCTACACCTTC. Its protein is CASSFTGYHGYTF.

V is TRBV7-8 and J is TRBJ2-1; D is unresolved. V gave up 3 bases and J gave up 4 bases, with 7 bases separating them. From germline, CDR1 is SGHVS and CDR2 FQNEAQ. There are 13 residues in the CDR3. The CDR3 DNA sequence: TGTGCCAGCAGCTTCACAGATTACAATGAGCAGTTCTTC. Translating it yields CASSFTDYNEQFF.

The V gene is TRBV5-1, the J gene TRBJ2-5, with 9 bases aligning to TRBD2. From germline, CDR1 is SGHRS and CDR2 YFSETQ. V shed 3 bases, J shed 5 bases, and the junction held 8 bases outside the gene matches. The CDR3 totals 15 residues. The CDR3 region has the DNA TGCGCCAGCAGCTCTAGCGGGGTCTCGTGGGAGACCCAGTACTTC. Encoded protein: CASSSSGVSWETQYF.

The chain recombines TRBV27 with TRBJ2-5; D tentatively reads TRBD1 or TRBD2 (6 bases each). Germline assignment: CDR1 MNHEY and CDR2 SMNVEV (reference sequence). The CDR3 covers 13 residues. Trimming stripped 4 bases from V and 9 bases from J, with 15 bases between. CDR3 DNA sequence: TGTGCCAGCAGTTCCGGGGGCGGAAAGTCCCAGTACTTC. Its translation is CASSSGGGKSQYF.

CDR3 sequence reads: CASSYSPGTGAYEQYF. Here the CDR3 DNA reads TGTGCCAGCAGTTACAGCCCCGGGACAGGGGCCTACGAGCAGTACTTC. The J gene is TRBJ2-7, the V gene TRBV6-5, with TRBD1 matching 10 bases. The germline V gene has CDR1 MNHEY and CDR2 SVGAGI. V shed 2 bases, J shed 2 bases, and the junction held 6 bases outside the gene matches. This CDR3 is 16 amino acids long.

The CDR3 DNA sequence: TGTGCCAGCAGTTATGGTGTGGGAGACCACGAGCAGTACTTC. Protein sequence: CASSYGVGDHEQYF. The chain carries TRBV6-5 and TRBJ2-7; a weak D match, TRBD2 (5 bases). The CDR3 runs to 14 residues. Trimming took 3 bases from V and 5 from J, leaving 14 bases between them. CDR1 and CDR2 from the germline V gene are MNHEY and SVGAGI.

This chain joins TRBV7-8 and TRBJ2-7; no clear D gene. The germline V gene encodes CDR1 SGHVS and CDR2 FQNEAQ. The CDR3 is 15 residues long. Trimming removed 1 base at V and 3 bases at J, with 13 bases between. Written as DNA, the CDR3 is TGTGCCAGCAGCTTAGAATGGCGGAGCAGCTACGAGCAGTACTTC. It yields the protein CASSLEWRSSYEQYF.

The chain combines TRBV30 with TRBJ2-2; weak D call: TRBD1 (6 bases). Trimming cost V 5 bases and J 1 base, with 11 bases left between them. The CDR3 runs to 14 residues. Germline V gene lookup returns CDR1 GTSNPN and CDR2 SVGIG (reference sequence). In DNA form, the CDR3 reads TGTGCCTGGGAGGGGGTCGGGAACACCGGGGAGCTGTTTTTT. Protein product: CAWEGVGNTGELFF.

The rearrangement uses TRBV7-6 and TRBJ2-3; D is unclear. Trimming took 2 bases from V and 2 from J, leaving 8 bases between them. The germline gives CDR1 SGHVS, CDR2 FNYEAQ. The CDR3 consists of 14 residues. This chain's CDR3 is CASSLQGFTDTQYF. CDR3 DNA sequence: TGTGCCAGCAGCTTACAAGGGTTCACAGATACGCAGTATTTT.

The chain employs TRBV15 and TRBJ2-2; D gene ambiguous. V was trimmed by 1 base and J by 2 bases, leaving 5 bases between them. The germline V gene has CDR1 LNHNV and CDR2 YYDKDF (reference sequence). The CDR3 length is 14 residues. Here the CDR3 DNA reads TGTGCCACCAGCAGAGTCACTAACACCGGGGAGCTGTTTTTT. It is translated as CATSRVTNTGELFF.

The rearrangement links TRBV9 to TRBJ1-4; maybe TRBD1 (6 bases). CDR1 and CDR2 (germline): SGDLS, YYNGEE. The CDR3 contains 14 residues. Trimming stripped 3 bases from V and 6 bases from J, with 12 bases between. The CDR3 DNA reads as TGTGCCAGCAGCGCCAGGGGATATGATGAAAAACTGTTTTTT. Encoded protein: CASSARGYDEKLFF.

V is TRBV7-6 and J is TRBJ2-2; D uncertain. Germline assignment: CDR1 SGHVS and CDR2 FNYEAQ. CDR3 size: 11 residues. The ends were cut back, 10 bases at V and 6 bases at J, with 9 bases in the middle. CDR3 sequence (DNA): TGTGCCACCTATACGCCCGGGGAGCTGTTTTTT. Its protein is CATYTPGELFF.

The rearrangement links TRBV19 to TRBJ2-2; 9 nucleotides align to TRBD2. V shed 5 bases and J 8 bases; nucleotides not matched to a gene: 6. CDR3 length: 14 residues. Germline CDR1 and CDR2: LNHDA and SQIVND (reference sequence). CDR3 bases: TGTGCCAGTAGTGGTAGTAGCGGGAGTGGGGAGCTGTTTTTT. Translating gives CASSGSSGSGELFF.

V gene TRBV27 combines with J gene TRBJ2-1; 13 nucleotides agree with TRBD2. The CDR3 is 16 residues long. The trim removed 5 bases at V and 4 bases at J, leaving 5 bases unmatched. Germline CDR1 and CDR2: MNHEY and SMNVEV (reference sequence). CDR3 residues: CASSVTSGRYYNEQFF. In DNA form, the CDR3 reads TGTGCCAGCAGTGTGACTAGCGGGAGGTATTACAATGAGCAGTTCTTC.

V usage is TRBV4-1 and J usage is TRBJ2-1, with 10 bases that match TRBD2. V dropped 1 base and J dropped 9; count of bases not matched to a gene: 12. The CDR3 runs to 17 residues. Germline V gene lookup returns CDR1 MGHRA and CDR2 YSYEKL. The CDR3 nucleotides read TGCGCCAGCAGCCAAGGTAGGACTAGCGGCCCCTCGGGTGAGCAGTTCTTC. Translation gives CASSQGRTSGPSGEQFF.

The chain combines TRBV30 with TRBJ2-7; no firm D call. Germline lookup yields CDR1 GTSNPN and CDR2 SVGIG (reference sequence). This CDR3 region has 13 residues. Trimming shortened V by 0 bases and J by 1 base, and 7 bases separated the two germline ends. In DNA form, the CDR3 reads TGTGCCTGGAGTGTACAGCTGTCCTACGAGCAGTACTTC. Translated: CAWSVQLSYEQYF. Drawing the rest from reference TRBV30 and TRBJ2-7, the complete variable domain is SQTIHQWPATLVQPVGSPLSLECTVEGTSNPNLYWYRQAAGRGLQLLFYSVGIGQISSEVPQNLSASRPQDRQFILSSKKLLLSDSGFYLCAWSVQLSYEQYFGPGTRLTVT.

The rearrangement joins TRBV27 to TRBJ2-3; 8 bases line up with TRBD2. The CDR3 has 16 residues. V lost 1 base to trimming and J lost 0 bases; unmatched junction nucleotides: 3. The V gene's germline CDR1 is MNHEY and CDR2 SMNVEV (reference sequence). The CDR3 DNA sequence: TGTGCCAGCAGTTTATTCCCTAGCGGGAGCACAGATACGCAGTATTTT. Translation: CASSLFPSGSTDTQYF.

The chain is built from TRBV5-6 and TRBJ1-5, with D unclear. The CDR3 spans 15 residues. Trimming cost V 4 bases and J 7 bases, with 18 bases left between them. The germline gives CDR1 SGHDT, CDR2 YYEEEE. Written as DNA, the CDR3 is TGTGCCAGCAGCCCGGGATTGGGATCTGGGCAGCCCCAGCATTTT. This gives the protein CASSPGLGSGQPQHF.

The chain uses TRBV11-2 and TRBJ2-1; 9 nucleotides match TRBD1. Trimming removed 6 bases from V and 4 bases from J; junction bases left unmatched: 10. The CDR3 is 16 amino acids. Germline V gene lookup returns CDR1 SGHAT and CDR2 FQNNGV. As DNA, the CDR3 is TGTGCCAGCAGTTATAACCGGGACAGGGCTTACAATGAGCAGTTCTTC. Its protein is CASSYNRDRAYNEQFF. The variable domain in full, with the rest retrieved from reference TRBV11-2 and TRBJ2-1, is EAGVAQSPRYKIIEKRQSVAFWCNPISGHATLYWYQQILGQGPKLLIQFQNNGVVDDSQLPKDRFSAERLKGVDSTLKIQPAKLEDSAVYLCASSYNRDRAYNEQFFGPGTRLTVL.